The text below deals with one T cell receptor beta chain. The immunoSEQ assay amplified TCRB CDR3 from up to 2 ug DNA. Clones were read by immunoSEQ multiplex PCR, and TCRdb kept only the in-frame ones, dropping some. The profile covers some 70,000 clones, with around 86% appearing a single time and about 9% taken by the ten largest. This specimen belongs to a study of glioma-infiltrating T cells after dendritic cell vaccination. Across the study: Patients received autologous tumor lysate-pulsed dendritic cell vaccination between 2003 and 2012.

CDR1 and CDR2 from the germline V gene are SEHNR and FQNEAQ (reference sequence). The CDR3 length is 14 residues. V lost 3 bases and J 7 bases, leaving 15 bases between the germline ends. The source was blood, collected before dendritic cell vaccination. This clonotype was obtained from a human donor with glioblastoma. The chain joins TRBV7-9 to TRBJ1-2; tentatively, D is TRBD1 (6 bases). The CDR3 is CASSFASGVVGYTF. DNA for the CDR3: TGTGCCAGCAGCTTCGCGTCAGGGGTAGTTGGCTACACCTTC.